This T cell receptor (beta chain) derives from a study of neurological immune-mediated disorders (dated by TCRdb to between 2019 and 2020). Looking at the study overall: Using UMI-based sequencing, the study compared peripheral blood TCR-beta repertoires from patients with HTLV-I-associated myelopathy (HAM/TSP), patients with multiple sclerosis, and healthy controls. The cohort included about 66 subjects: around 15 with HAM/TSP, some 35 with multiple sclerosis, and approximately 20 healthy controls. Alongside PBMC samples, the set of about 100 TCR-beta libraries contained longitudinal samples, technical triplicates, and paired CD4+ and CD8+ T-cell subsets that had been sorted.

This clonotype was detected only a few times. Its antigen specificity is not known. The input lacks base qualities; no much larger clone sits a single base away. For unsorted PBMC libraries, 2 million PBMCs were used after storage in RNAlater at -80 degrees C until RNA extraction. PBMCs were separated from peripheral blood using Ficoll-Hypaque density gradient centrifugation and then cryopreserved in liquid nitrogen. To synthesize cDNA, template-switch 5'RACE was performed with a primer carrying a 10-nucleotide random unique molecular identifier so that each TCR transcript was tagged. Every sequencing run yielded over 190 million TCR-beta sequences covering 15-18 subjects. The RNeasy kit was used to extract total RNA. The KAPA Real-time Library Amplification kit was used to amplify TCR-beta VDJ regions with primers targeting the TCR constant region and the 5'RACE anchor. Sample indexes and Illumina adaptors were added in a first PCR, and a second PCR then increased library yield. The roughly 650 bp TCR product was size-selected on a 2% E-gel SizeSelection system after Ampure bead purification. Before pooling, libraries had their quality checked on a Bioanalyzer, their concentration measured with Qubit, and their quantity determined with the Kapa Library Quantification kit. Libraries were sequenced paired-end 2 x 150 bp on an Illumina HiSeq 2500. To increase sequence diversity, roughly 24-31% phiX was spiked into each library pool. In the paper's pipeline: The UMI-based MiGEC pipeline processed quality-filtered reads and removed over 75% of raw TCR sequences during error correction. IMGT germline references were used for aligning VDJ genes, and each clonotype was defined as a unique CDR3 amino acid sequence together with its V-J genes. Clonal expansion, Shannon diversity and CDR3 relatedness were evaluated with VDJtools (CalcPairwiseDistances, ClusterSamples), while phylogenetic trees were built in CLCbio workbench. Clones with at least 8 unique UMIs were defined as expanded, with this threshold being based on coefficient-of-variation modelling across technical triplicates. The public reads were reprocessed in TCRdb via fastp at Q25 and MiXCR, keeping in-frame beta chains. Entries are consolidated by CDR3 protein sequence, retaining the most common genes and DNA. TCRdb, rather than the study authors, made the V and J calls. Present in this sample are roughly 50,000 distinct CDR3 sequences, about a tenth of which were seen just once. The ten largest clones represent over 4% of the sample.

V and J are trimmed by 6 bases and 5 bases, and the gene matches miss 9 bases of the junction. Reading from cysteine to phenylalanine, the CDR3 counts 14 amino acids. Only the CDR3 region is kept as DNA, spanning 42 bases read in frame from base 1. As encoded in the germline V gene (reference sequence), CDR1 is DFQATT while CDR2 is SNEGSKA. Points the paper makes about the study in general: No identical CDR3 amino acid sequences were shared among expanded clones across subjects, suggesting private TCR-beta repertoires in all groups. TCR clonal expansion was greatest in HAM/TSP patients and smallest in MS patients, who ranked below even healthy controls.

This sequence was found in a man between 65 and 85 years old with HTLV-1-associated myelopathy (HAM/TSP). The V and J segments used are TRBV20-1 and TRBJ2-5, and TRBD1 matches 10 of the central bases. Sequences were obtained from PBMCs. The DNA sequence is given as TGCAGTGCCCATCGACAGGGGGCGGGTGAGACCCAGTACTTC. It translates to CSAHRQGAGETQYF.